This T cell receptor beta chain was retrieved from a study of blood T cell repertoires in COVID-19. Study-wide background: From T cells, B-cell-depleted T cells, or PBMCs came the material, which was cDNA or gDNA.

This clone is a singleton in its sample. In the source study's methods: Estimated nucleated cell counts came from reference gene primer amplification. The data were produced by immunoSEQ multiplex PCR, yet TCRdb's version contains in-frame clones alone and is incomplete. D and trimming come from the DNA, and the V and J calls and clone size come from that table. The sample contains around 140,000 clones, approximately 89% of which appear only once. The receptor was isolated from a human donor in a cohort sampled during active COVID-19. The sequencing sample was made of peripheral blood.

The CDR3 DNA is TGCGCCAGCAGCTTGGAGGGACAGCCCCGGGAGCAGTACTTC. Residues: CASSLEGQPREQYF. This chain joins TRBV5-1 and TRBJ2-7, with TRBD1 matching 7 bases. Germline V gene data show CDR1 as SGHRS and CDR2 as YFSETQ. After removal of 0 bases from V and 7 bases from J, the junction contained 7 bases not matched to a gene. The CDR3 is 14 amino acids.